The next 23 T cell receptor beta chains were all read from a single sample in a study of tissue T cells after allogeneic stem cell transplantation. Sequenced by immunoSEQ multiplex PCR; TCRdb stores in-frame clones only, minus some. The repertoire holds 7,500 to 9,500 clones, with 45% as singletons. Documented time point: mouse harvest day 7 after allogeneic transplant. Each mouse received 10^7 T-cell-depleted marrow cells plus 10^6 splenic CD5+ T cells by tail vein. The sample consisted of gut tissue. These receptors came from a female BALB/c mouse given C57BL/6 T cells with graft-versus-host disease after an allogeneic hematopoietic cell transplant.

With regard to this clone: Gene names are mouse gene names. The sequence runs out 1 residue before the end of the CDR3; the remainder is reconstructed from the germline J gene. This sequence joins TRBV26 and TRBJ2-4, with TRBD1 matching over 10 bases. The length of the CDR3 is 14 residues. With V trimmed by 8 bases and J by 0 bases, 2 bases remained unmatched. CDR1 and CDR2 (germline): KGHPV, FQNQEV (reference sequence). The CDR3 DNA, read in part, is TGTGCCAGCGGGACAGGGGATAGTCAAAACACCTTGTAC. This translates into CASGTGDSQNTLY. The entire CDR3 reads CASGTGDSQNTLYF.

Within the sample, this clone is medium-sized. The gene names here belong to mouse. CDR3: CASSQDGWDNQAPLF. Incomplete CDR3 DNA: TGTGCCAGCAGCCAAGATGGGTGGGACAACCAGGCTCCGCTT. The chain links TRBV5 to TRBJ1-5; D uncertain. The read ends 1 residue before the CDR3 terminus; that terminus is restored from the germline J gene. V dropped 0 bases and J dropped 2 bases, with 8 bases sitting between them. CDR3 size: 15 residues. Looked up from germline, CDR1 is LGHNA and CDR2 is YNLKQL (reference sequence).

With respect to this clone: Here the gene names and germline are mouse. The missing CDR3 end, 1 residue past where the read stops, is filled in from the germline J gene. The V and J genes are TRBV13-1 and TRBJ1-1; D remains ambiguous. CDR3 size: 12 residues. Trimming removed 2 bases from V and 3 bases from J, with 5 bases in between. The germline V gene has CDR1 NSHNY and CDR2 SYGAGN. The chain's CDR3 is CASSDTYTEVFF. CDR3 DNA, as far as it was read: TGTGCCAGCAGTGACACTTACACAGAAGTCTTC.

Comments on this clone: Gene names and germline refer to mouse. The missing CDR3 end, 1 residue past where the read stops, is filled in from the germline J gene. V and J are TRBV13-1 and TRBJ2-4; perhaps TRBD1 as D (5 bases). The CDR3 has 12 residues. Germline V CDR1 and CDR2: NSHNY, SYGAGN. V shed 0 bases and J shed 6 bases, with 5 bases lying between them. The sequenced CDR3 bases are TGTGCCAGCAGTGATGCAGGGAACACCTTGTAC. This encodes CASSDAGNTLY. The entire CDR3 reads CASSDAGNTLYF.

Concerning this clone itself: Each gene name is a mouse one. The CDR3 goes on 1 residue after the read ends, and that part is filled in from the germline J gene. The V and J genes are TRBV26 and TRBJ1-3; no reliable D call. Germline values: CDR1 KGHPV, CDR2 FQNQEV (reference sequence). This CDR3 is built from 14 residues. V gave up 2 bases and J gave up 3 bases, with 8 bases separating them. This CDR3 is CASSLRGNGNTLYF. The sequenced CDR3 bases are TGTGCCAGCAGTCTGAGAGGGAATGGAAATACGCTCTAT.

Regarding this clone: Gene names denote mouse genes. The missing CDR3 end, 1 residue past where the read stops, is filled in from the germline J gene. The gene calls are TRBV15 and TRBJ1-1; D remains ambiguous. The CDR3 has 14 amino acids. CDR1 is SGHND, CDR2 FRSKSL, per germline. Trimming shortened V by 5 bases and J by 2 bases, and 12 bases separated the two germline ends. CDR3 DNA (partial): TGTGCCAGCAGTATACAGACACCTAACACAGAAGTCTTC. This sequence encodes CASSIQTPNTEVF. The whole CDR3 reads CASSIQTPNTEVFF.

About this clone itself: Gene names are mouse gene names. Read coverage stops 1 residue before the CDR3 terminus; the germline J gene supplies the remainder. The V and J genes are TRBV13-3 and TRBJ2-5; tentative D call: TRBD2 (6 bases). Trimming left V 1 base short and J 6 bases short, with 9 bases between. The CDR3 runs to 13 residues. Looked up from germline, CDR1 is NNHDY and CDR2 is SYVADS. The sequenced part of the CDR3 DNA is TGTGCCAGCAGTGATTGGTGGGGGGACACCCAGTAC. Its protein is CASSDWWGDTQY. The whole CDR3 reads CASSDWWGDTQYF.

In regard to this clone: Mouse names are used for the genes. The read comes to an end 1 residue before the CDR3 does, leaving the germline J gene to fill in the end. The rearrangement uses TRBV3 and TRBJ2-7; 7 bases match TRBD1. Germline assignment: CDR1 SNHLY and CDR2 FYNGKV (reference sequence). The CDR3 extends over 14 amino acids. V gave up 5 bases and J gave up 4 bases; unmatched junction bases: 8. The covered CDR3 bases are TGTGCCAGCAGCCTGCCGGGACAGAAATATGAACAGTAC. This translates into CASSLPGQKYEQY. The whole CDR3 protein is CASSLPGQKYEQYF.

About this clone itself: Germline and genes here are mouse. The missing CDR3 end, 1 residue past where the read stops, is filled in from the germline J gene. The V call is TRBV2, the J call TRBJ2-3, with 9 bases identical to TRBD2. The germline CDR1 and CDR2 sequences are LGHNA and YSYQKL. The junction had 3 bases not matched to a gene; V was cut back by 4 bases and J by 1 base. The CDR3 contains 15 residues. CDR3 bases read: TGTGCCAGCAGCCTGGGGGGGCTCGGTGCAGAAACGCTGTAT. It encodes CASSLGGLGAETLY. The full-length CDR3 reads as CASSLGGLGAETLYF.

There are a few counts of this clone. Mouse germline and gene names are used. Read sequence stops 1 residue before the CDR3 end, and the germline J gene provides the missing end. This sequence joins TRBV26 and TRBJ2-2; D uncertain. Germline CDR1 is KGHPV and CDR2 is FQNQEV (reference sequence). The CDR3 length is 14 residues. V lost 2 bases to trimming and J lost 2 bases, with 6 bases between them. CDR3 DNA (partial): TGTGCCAGCAGTCTGCCGGGGAACACCGGGCAGCTCTAC. Amino acids: CASSLPGNTGQLY. In full, the CDR3 reads CASSLPGNTGQLYF.

About this clone: The germline and genes are mouse ones. Read coverage stops 1 residue before the CDR3 terminus; the germline J gene supplies the remainder. V usage is TRBV26 and J usage is TRBJ1-4; D unclear. The CDR3 has 16 amino acids. Deletions cut 0 bases from V and 0 bases from J, with 8 bases between. Germline values: CDR1 KGHPV, CDR2 FQNQEV (reference sequence). The CDR3 here is CASSLSVQFSNERLFF. CDR3 bases read: TGTGCCAGCAGTCTGTCGGTACAATTTTCCAACGAAAGATTATTT.

For this clone: Gene and germline names: mouse. The CDR3 sequence is CASSLSAGSYEQYF. The part of the CDR3 DNA that was read is TGTGCCAGCAGTCTGTCGGCGGGGTCCTATGAACAGTAC. The V call is TRBV26, the J call TRBJ2-7; no clear D gene. The read ends 1 residue shy of where the CDR3 ends; the end is completed using the germline J gene. Germline CDR1 and CDR2: KGHPV and FQNQEV (reference sequence). The CDR3 consists of 14 residues. V lost 0 bases to trimming and J lost 1 base, with 7 bases between them.

Turning to this clone: Germline and genes: mouse. The read ends 1 residue before the CDR3 terminus; that terminus is restored from the germline J gene. The V call is TRBV23, the J call TRBJ2-1; the table's D gene call, TRBD2, was not cross checked with the DNA. The CDR3 loop spans 16 amino acids. Germline assignment: CDR1 KGHTA and CDR2 FQNQQP. CDR3 sequence: CSSRLGTGGAFAEQFF. CDR3 DNA, as far as it was read: TGCTCCAGCAGACTCGGGACTGGGGGGGCGTTTGCTGAGCAGTTC.

This clone was seen a handful of times. All gene names here are mouse names. Read data end 1 residue before the CDR3 end; the end is taken from the germline J gene. The genes are TRBV3 and TRBJ1-2, with 10 positions matching TRBD1. Germline V lookup: CDR1 SNHLY, CDR2 FYNGKV (reference sequence). The V segment lost 4 bases and the J segment 4 bases; nucleotides outside the gene matches: 3. CDR3 length: 14 amino acids. The CDR3 bases that were read are TGTGCCAGCAGCTGGGACAGGGGCGGCTCCGACTACACC. Encoded protein: CASSWDRGGSDYT. In full, the CDR3 reads CASSWDRGGSDYTF.

In this sample, this clone turned up a few times. Gene and germline names: mouse. The read halts 1 residue ahead of the CDR3 end, with the missing end drawn from the germline J gene. The rearrangement joins TRBV26 to TRBJ1-4; the D gene is possibly TRBD1 (6 bases). The CDR3 spans 14 residues. Germline V gene data show CDR1 as KGHPV and CDR2 as FQNQEV (reference sequence). V was clipped by 4 bases and J by 3 bases, with 9 bases between them. The part of the CDR3 DNA that was read is TGTGCCAGCAGTCCGGGACACACCAACGAAAGATTATTT. Translated: CASSPGHTNERLF. The full CDR3 sequence reads CASSPGHTNERLFF.

This clone was seen a handful of times. Gene names and germline refer to mouse. The CDR3 end lies 1 residue beyond the end of the read and is filled in from the germline J gene. The V call is TRBV16, the J call TRBJ1-6; D ambiguous. TRBJ1-6 is recorded as an ORF, its role being uncertain. V shed 0 bases and J shed 10 bases, with 7 bases lying between them. Germline values: CDR1 SGHSA, CDR2 FRNQAP. The CDR3 consists of 13 residues. CDR3 residues: CASSLDPGSPLYF. Incomplete CDR3 DNA: TGTGCAAGCAGCTTAGATCCGGGGTCGCCCCTCTAC.

This clone was observed once. The germline and genes are mouse ones. The read gets to within 1 residue of the CDR3 end, and the germline J gene fills in the rest. J is TRBJ1-6 and V is TRBV29, with TRBD1 as a possible D gene (6 bases). TRBJ1-6 is reported as an ORF; its role is uncertain. CDR3 length equals 13 residues. Germline CDR1 and CDR2: MSHET and SYDVDS. V lost 5 bases and J 10 bases, leaving 12 bases between the germline ends. CDR3: CASSPRGGSPLYF. The DNA read from the CDR3 is TGTGCTAGCAGTCCCAGGGGTGGGTCGCCCCTCTAC.

This clone was recorded a few times. Mouse gene names and germline throughout. The CDR3 is cut off 1 residue early in the read; its end comes from the germline J gene. This sequence joins TRBV31 and TRBJ2-1, with TRBD2 matching over 11 bases. Germline loops: CDR1 GKSSPN, CDR2 SITVG. The CDR3 has 15 amino acids. V was clipped by 1 base and J by 4 bases; unmatched bases: 3. Incomplete CDR3 DNA: TGTGCCTGGAGTCCCGGGACTGGGGGATATGCTGAGCAGTTC. This translates into CAWSPGTGGYAEQF. The whole CDR3 protein is CAWSPGTGGYAEQFF. The whole variable domain, remainder taken from reference TRBV31 and TRBJ2-1, is AQTIHQWPVAEIKAVGSPLSLGCTIKGKSSPNLYWYWQATGGTLQQLFYSITVGQVESVVQLNLSASRPKDDQFILSTEKLLLSHSGFYLCAWSPGTGGYAEQFFGPGTRLTVL.

This clone was seen a handful of times. The germline and genes are mouse ones. The read halts 1 residue ahead of the CDR3 end, with the missing end drawn from the germline J gene. The genes are TRBV26 and TRBJ2-7; TRBD1 is a possible D gene (5 bases). V was clipped by 3 bases and J by 5 bases, with 14 bases between them. Looked up from germline, CDR1 is KGHPV and CDR2 is FQNQEV (reference sequence). The CDR3 runs 14 residues. CDR3 in amino acids: CASSLPRQGDEQYF. The part of the CDR3 DNA that was read is TGTGCCAGCAGTCTACCCCGCCAGGGAGATGAACAGTAC.

Comments on this clone: Germline and genes here are mouse. The missing CDR3 end, 1 residue past where the read stops, is filled in from the germline J gene. This chain joins TRBV20 and TRBJ2-3, with 7 positions matching TRBD1. The CDR3 is 12 residues long. CDR1 and CDR2 (germline): GFQATS, STVNSAI. V was clipped by 6 bases and J by 4 bases; unmatched bases: 4. The CDR3 sequence: CGASTGPETLYF. The sequenced part of the CDR3 DNA is TGTGGTGCCTCGACAGGGCCAGAAACGCTGTAT.

This clone was observed a few times. Each gene name is a mouse one. The CDR3 is cut off 1 residue early in the read; its end comes from the germline J gene. This chain uses TRBV26 with TRBJ2-7; TRBD2 aligns across 9 bases. Trimming at V came to 7 bases and at J to 4 bases, leaving 5 bases not matched to a gene. The germline gives CDR1 KGHPV, CDR2 FQNQEV (reference sequence). This CDR3 contains 13 residues. The sequenced part of the CDR3 DNA is TGTGCCAGCACCCTCGACTGGGGGTATGAACAGTAC. Amino acid sequence: CASTLDWGYEQY. The whole CDR3 protein is CASTLDWGYEQYF.

Notes on this clone: Each gene name is a mouse one. The read terminates 1 residue before the CDR3 end, so the remaining end is supplied by the germline J gene. The rearrangement uses TRBV12-2 and TRBJ2-5, with TRBD2 identical over 8 bases. Germline trimming cut 0 bases from V and 3 bases from J; bases unmatched to any gene: 1. The CDR3 sequence is 14 residues long. From germline, CDR1 is SGHLS and CDR2 HYDKME. The sequenced CDR3 bases are TGTGCCAGCTCTCTCCGACTGGGGCAAGACACCCAGTAC. Its protein product is CASSLRLGQDTQY. The full CDR3 sequence reads CASSLRLGQDTQYF.

This clone was found a few times. Gene names are mouse gene names. The sequence runs out 1 residue before the end of the CDR3; the remainder is reconstructed from the germline J gene. V usage is TRBV26 and J usage is TRBJ2-2; maybe TRBD1 (6 bases). V was shortened by 5 bases and J by 0 bases, with 13 bases between the two germline ends. This CDR3 spans 16 amino acids. Germline CDR1 and CDR2: KGHPV and FQNQEV (reference sequence). The DNA read from the CDR3 is TGTGCCAGCAGTTTCACCGGGACAACAAACACCGGGCAGCTCTAC. This encodes CASSFTGTTNTGQLY. The whole CDR3 protein is CASSFTGTTNTGQLYF.